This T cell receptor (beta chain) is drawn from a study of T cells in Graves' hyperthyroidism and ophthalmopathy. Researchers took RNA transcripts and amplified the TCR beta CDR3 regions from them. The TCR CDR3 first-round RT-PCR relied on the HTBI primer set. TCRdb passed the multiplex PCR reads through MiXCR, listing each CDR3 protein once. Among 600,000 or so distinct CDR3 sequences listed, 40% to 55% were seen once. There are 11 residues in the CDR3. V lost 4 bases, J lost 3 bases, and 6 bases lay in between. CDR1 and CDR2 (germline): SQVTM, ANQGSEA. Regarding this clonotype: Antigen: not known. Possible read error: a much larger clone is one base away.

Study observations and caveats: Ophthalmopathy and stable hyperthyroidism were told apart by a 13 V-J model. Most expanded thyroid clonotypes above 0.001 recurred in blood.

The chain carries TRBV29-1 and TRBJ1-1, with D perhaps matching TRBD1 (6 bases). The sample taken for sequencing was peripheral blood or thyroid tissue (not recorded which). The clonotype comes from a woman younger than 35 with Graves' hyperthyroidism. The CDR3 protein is CSVAGDTEAFF. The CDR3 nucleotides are TGCAGCGTTGCAGGGGACACTGAAGCTTTCTTT.